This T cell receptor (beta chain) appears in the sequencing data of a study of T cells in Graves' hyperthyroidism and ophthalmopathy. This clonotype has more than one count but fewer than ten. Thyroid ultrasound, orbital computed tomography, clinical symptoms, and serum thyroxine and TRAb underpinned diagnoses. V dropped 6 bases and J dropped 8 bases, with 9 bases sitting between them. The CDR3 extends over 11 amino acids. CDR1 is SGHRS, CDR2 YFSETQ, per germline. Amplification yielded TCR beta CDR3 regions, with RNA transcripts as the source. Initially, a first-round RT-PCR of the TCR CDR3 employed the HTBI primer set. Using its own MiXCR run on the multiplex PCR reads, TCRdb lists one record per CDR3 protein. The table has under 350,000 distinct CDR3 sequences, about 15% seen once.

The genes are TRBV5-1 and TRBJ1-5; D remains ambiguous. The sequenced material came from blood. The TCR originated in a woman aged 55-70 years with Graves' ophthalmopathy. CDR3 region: CASTGSKPQHF. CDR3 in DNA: TGCGCCAGCACTGGAAGTAAGCCCCAGCATTTT.